Shown below are 23 T cell receptor beta chains from a single sample sequenced in a study of T cells in Graves' hyperthyroidism and ophthalmopathy. The source material, RNA transcripts, was used to amplify TCR beta CDR3 regions. TCR CDR3 underwent first-round RT-PCR with the HTBI primer set. TCRdb redid the calling of the multiplex PCR reads with MiXCR, one entry per CDR3 protein. The table includes more than 300,000 distinct CDR3 sequences, 13% detected once. Sequencing was performed on blood. The receptors here all came from a woman aged 18-29 years with Graves' hyperthyroidism.

This clonotype was found a few times. The genes are TRBV20-1 and TRBJ1-4; 7 bases match TRBD1. After removal of 5 bases from V and 0 bases from J, the junction contained 6 bases not matched to a gene. The length of the CDR3 is 15 residues. Germline V gives CDR1 DFQATT, CDR2 SNEGSKA (reference sequence). CDR3 amino acids: CSAPRTGSTNEKLFF. The CDR3, as DNA: TGCAGTGCTCCAAGGACAGGCTCAACTAATGAAAAACTGTTTTTT.

This clonotype was observed many times. V usage is TRBV12-3 or TRBV12-4 and J usage is TRBJ1-3; D may be TRBD1 (6 bases). V dropped 5 bases and J dropped 0 bases, with 11 bases sitting between them. The CDR3 contains 15 residues. The chain's CDR3 is CASSLTGFSGNTIYF. CDR3 in DNA: TGTGCCAGCAGTCTTACAGGGTTCTCTGGAAACACCATATATTTT.

This clonotype came up many times. The gene calls are TRBV18 and TRBJ1-1; D gene unclear. The CDR3 totals 14 residues. CDR1 is KGHSH, CDR2 LQKENI, per germline. V lost 2 bases, J lost 1 base, and 8 bases lay in between. The CDR3 reads CASSPMDRNTEAFF. As DNA, the CDR3 is TGTGCCAGCTCACCAATGGATCGGAACACTGAAGCTTTCTTT.

This clonotype was seen ten or more times. V and J are TRBV5-1 and TRBJ2-1, with 8 bases fitting TRBD2. Germline V gene lookup returns CDR1 SGHRS and CDR2 YFSETQ. J was trimmed by 11 bases and V by 0 bases; bases with no gene match: 16. This CDR3 comprises 17 residues. CDR3 amino acids: CASSLVAGGIPTMKQFF. The CDR3 nucleotides are TGCGCCAGCAGCTTGGTCGCGGGGGGTATTCCTACAATGAAGCAGTTCTTC. The full variable domain, completed using reference TRBV5-1 and TRBJ2-1, is KAGVTQTPRYLIKTRGQQVTLSCSPISGHRSVSWYQQTPGQGLQFLFEYFSETQRNKGNFPGRFSGRQFSNSRSEMNVSTLELGDSALYLCASSLVAGGIPTMKQFFGPGTRLTVL.

V gene TRBV5-1 combines with J gene TRBJ2-2, with TRBD2 identical over 14 bases. Germline V gives CDR1 SGHRS, CDR2 YFSETQ. The V and J ends lost 3 bases and 6 bases, in that order; junction bases with no gene match: 7. The CDR3 consists of 17 residues. CDR3 residues: CASSSTSGGAFSGELFF. The CDR3 coding sequence is TGCGCCAGCAGCTCGACTAGCGGGGGGGCCTTCTCCGGGGAGCTGTTTTTT.

This clonotype was seen more than once but under ten times. This chain links TRBV19 with TRBJ1-2; a possible D gene is TRBD1 (5 bases). This CDR3 spans 15 amino acids. The germline CDR1 and CDR2 sequences are LNHDA and SQIVND (reference sequence). Trimming stripped 0 bases from V and 8 bases from J, with 16 bases between. The CDR3 here is CASSIDSYQGTGYTF. For the CDR3, the DNA is TGTGCCAGTAGTATAGATTCTTACCAGGGTACCGGCTACACCTTC.

This clonotype was seen ten or more times. The V call is TRBV30, the J call TRBJ2-1, with 13 bases fitting TRBD2. CDR1 and CDR2 from the germline V gene are GTSNPN and SVGIG (reference sequence). J was trimmed by 9 bases and V by 3 bases; bases with no gene match: 8. This CDR3 has 15 amino acids. CDR3 residues: CAWRPGLAGAFEQFF. The CDR3 DNA reads TGTGCCTGGAGGCCTGGACTAGCGGGAGCCTTTGAGCAGTTCTTC.

There are a few counts of this clonotype. The rearrangement links TRBV20-1 to TRBJ2-5; D possibly corresponds to TRBD2 (5 bases). V lost 2 bases and J lost 0, with 7 bases in between. Germline values: CDR1 DFQATT, CDR2 SNEGSKA (reference sequence). This CDR3 region has 13 residues. The chain's CDR3 is CSARLANQETQYF. CDR3 coding DNA: TGCAGTGCTAGACTAGCTAACCAAGAGACCCAGTACTTC.

In its sample, this clonotype was seen many times. The CDR3: CASSLGQDTTYEQYF. The CDR3 region has the DNA TGTGCCAGCAGTCTTGGACAGGACACCACCTACGAGCAGTACTTC. This chain connects TRBV12-3 or TRBV12-4 to TRBJ2-7, with 7 bases aligning to TRBD1. CDR3 length: 15 residues. V gave up 5 bases and J gave up 2 bases; unmatched junction bases: 9.

This clonotype was detected only a few times. The V gene is TRBV27, the J gene TRBJ2-5; 9 positions match TRBD2. This CDR3 is 14 amino acids long. From germline, CDR1 is MNHEY and CDR2 SMNVEV (reference sequence). The junction had 1 base not matched to a gene; V was cut back by 2 bases and J by 3 bases. The CDR3 spells CASSLRLAEETQYF. CDR3 nucleotide sequence: TGTGCCAGCAGTTTAAGACTAGCGGAAGAGACCCAGTACTTC.

This clonotype has a handful of counts. The CDR3 is CSAIRETQYF. CDR3 in DNA: TGCAGTGCTATCAGAGAGACCCAGTACTTC. This chain connects TRBV20-1 to TRBJ2-5, with D unclear. The germline CDR1 and CDR2 sequences are DFQATT and SNEGSKA (reference sequence). With 4 bases removed from V and 4 bases from J, the gap between germline ends came to 4 bases. This CDR3 has 10 amino acids.

Ten or more counts support this clonotype. The chain couples TRBV29-1 to TRBJ2-1; D gene ambiguous. Germline lookup yields CDR1 SQVTM and CDR2 ANQGSEA. V was cut by 4 bases and J by 7 bases, with 17 bases left in between. The CDR3 has 14 residues. CDR3 sequence (DNA): TGCAGCGTTGTTGGTAGGCAAAGGGCGAATGAGCAGTTCTTC. This translates into CSVVGRQRANEQFF.

This clonotype was found many times. V usage is TRBV7-2 and J usage is TRBJ2-3, with no clear D. The germline gives CDR1 SGHTA, CDR2 FQGNSA. Trimming left V 5 bases short and J 0 bases short, with 12 bases between. This CDR3 is built from 15 residues. The CDR3 is CASSVVPSSTDTQYF. CDR3 bases: TGTGCCAGCAGCGTAGTCCCCTCTAGCACAGATACGCAGTATTTT.

This clonotype came up many times. The chain combines TRBV2 with TRBJ1-6; 9 bases are shared with TRBD1. The germline gives CDR1 SNHLY, CDR2 FYNNEI. V dropped 6 bases and J dropped 7; count of bases not matched to a gene: 7. This CDR3 comprises 15 residues. The CDR3 sequence is CASSPSGQGNSPLHF. In nucleotides, the CDR3 is TGTGCCAGCAGCCCTTCTGGACAGGGGAATTCACCCCTCCACTTT.

V usage is TRBV13 and J usage is TRBJ2-2, with a possible D match to TRBD1 (5 bases). Germline loops: CDR1 PRHDT, CDR2 FYEKMQ (reference sequence). V lost 6 bases to trimming and J lost 5 bases, with 13 bases between them. The CDR3 has 14 amino acids. CDR3 loop: CASRGLQGTGELFF. CDR3 DNA sequence: TGTGCCAGCAGGGGCCTTCAGGGAACCGGGGAGCTGTTTTTT.

This clonotype has only a few counts. V and J are TRBV7-3 and TRBJ2-2, with 9 bases fitting TRBD2. The CDR3 extends over 14 amino acids. CDR1 SGHTA and CDR2 FQGTGA come from the germline V gene. After removal of 10 bases from V and 5 bases from J, the junction contained 8 bases not matched to a gene. As DNA, the CDR3 is TGTGCCACCTCTAGCGGGACTCTAACCGGGGAGCTGTTTTTT. The encoded protein is CATSSGTLTGELFF.

This clonotype was seen at least ten times. This rearrangement joins TRBV5-8 to TRBJ1-2; the match to TRBD1 covers 11 bases. V shed 3 bases, J shed 3 bases, and the junction held 7 bases outside the gene matches. This CDR3 has 16 residues. CDR1 is SGHTS, CDR2 YDEGEE, per germline. This chain's CDR3 is CASSSGQGAVDYGYTF. CDR3 DNA: TGTGCCAGCAGCTCTGGACAGGGGGCGGTCGACTATGGCTACACCTTC.

This clonotype was recorded at least ten times. V and J are TRBV27 and TRBJ2-7; D call uncertain. CDR3 length: 14 residues. CDR1 and CDR2 (germline): MNHEY, SMNVEV (reference sequence). The V and J ends lost 2 bases and 3 bases respectively, with 11 bases between them. The CDR3 spells CASSLHRSGYEQYF. DNA of the CDR3: TGTGCCAGCAGTTTACACAGATCGGGCTACGAGCAGTACTTC.

This clonotype was seen ten or more times. This chain links TRBV7-9 with TRBJ2-4; perhaps TRBD1 as D (6 bases). CDR3 size: 14 residues. CDR1 and CDR2 from the germline V gene are SEHNR and FQNEAQ (reference sequence). V gave up 3 bases and J gave up 1 base, with 7 bases separating them. CDR3 coding DNA: TGTGCCAGCAGCTTCGACAGGGCCAAAAACATTCAGTACTTC. This gives the protein CASSFDRAKNIQYF.

V usage is TRBV20-1 and J usage is TRBJ1-5; D possibly corresponds to TRBD1 (5 bases). The CDR3 consists of 15 residues. V was trimmed by 4 bases and J by 0 bases, leaving 13 bases between them. In germline, CDR1 is DFQATT, CDR2 SNEGSKA (reference sequence). The CDR3 DNA reads TGCAGTGCTACAGACAGAACCTATAGCAATCAGCCCCAGCATTTT. Translated: CSATDRTYSNQPQHF.

This clonotype has more than one count but fewer than ten. The chain recombines TRBV2 with TRBJ2-2; 8 nucleotides agree with TRBD2. V gave up 3 bases and J gave up 8 bases; unmatched junction bases: 11. Germline assignment: CDR1 SNHLY and CDR2 FYNNEI. This CDR3 spans 16 amino acids. The CDR3 here is CASSDTLSGEIGELFF. In nucleotides, the CDR3 is TGTGCCAGCAGTGATACCCTTAGCGGGGAGATTGGGGAGCTGTTTTTT. Full variable domain (missing parts from reference TRBV2 and TRBJ2-2): EPEVTQTPSHQVTQMGQEVILRCVPISNHLYFYWYRQILGQKVEFLVSFYNNEISEKSEIFDDQFSVERPDGSNFTLKIRSTKLEDSAMYFCASSDTLSGEIGELFFGEGSRLTVL.

The chain is built from TRBV6-1 and TRBJ2-3; the D gene could be TRBD1 or TRBD2 (5 bases each). V lost 5 bases to trimming and J lost 9 bases, with 18 bases between them. Germline CDR1 is MNHNS and CDR2 is SASEGT. The length of the CDR3 is 14 residues. The CDR3 bases are TGTGCCAGCAGTACTGGGGGATCCAGCGGAACGCAGTATTTT. Residues: CASSTGGSSGTQYF.

This clonotype has at least ten counts. The chain employs TRBV12-3 or TRBV12-4 and TRBJ1-2, with D possibly matching TRBD1 (5 bases). Trimming left V 5 bases short and J 11 bases short, with 9 bases between. The CDR3 has 10 residues. Here the CDR3 reads CASSLGTYTF. CDR3 DNA: TGTGCCAGCAGTCTCGGGACTTACACCTTC.